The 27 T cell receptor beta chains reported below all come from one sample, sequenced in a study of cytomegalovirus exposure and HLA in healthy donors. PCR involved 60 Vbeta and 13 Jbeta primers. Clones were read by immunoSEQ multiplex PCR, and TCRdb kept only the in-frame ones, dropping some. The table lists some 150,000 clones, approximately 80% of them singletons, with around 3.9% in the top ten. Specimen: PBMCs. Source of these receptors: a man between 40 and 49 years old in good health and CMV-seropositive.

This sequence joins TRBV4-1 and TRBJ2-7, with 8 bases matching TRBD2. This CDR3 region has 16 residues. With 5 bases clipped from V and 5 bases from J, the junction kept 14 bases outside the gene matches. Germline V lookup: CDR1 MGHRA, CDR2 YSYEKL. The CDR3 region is CASSGSVAGGIDEQYF. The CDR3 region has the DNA TGCGCCAGCAGCGGTTCGGTGGCGGGAGGAATTGACGAGCAGTACTTC.

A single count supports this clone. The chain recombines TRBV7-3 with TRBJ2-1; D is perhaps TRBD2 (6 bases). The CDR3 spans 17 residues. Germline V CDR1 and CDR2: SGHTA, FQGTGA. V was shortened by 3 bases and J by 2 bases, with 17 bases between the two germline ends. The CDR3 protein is CASSFHLLGGAYNEQFF. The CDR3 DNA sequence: TGTGCCAGCAGCTTCCACTTACTAGGAGGGGCCTACAATGAGCAGTTCTTC.

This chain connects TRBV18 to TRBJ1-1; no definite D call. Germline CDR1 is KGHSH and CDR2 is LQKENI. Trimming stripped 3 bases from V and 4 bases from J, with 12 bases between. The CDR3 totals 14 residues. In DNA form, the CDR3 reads TGTGCCAGCTCACCCACTGAACCCGGCACTGAAGCTTTCTTT. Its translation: CASSPTEPGTEAFF.

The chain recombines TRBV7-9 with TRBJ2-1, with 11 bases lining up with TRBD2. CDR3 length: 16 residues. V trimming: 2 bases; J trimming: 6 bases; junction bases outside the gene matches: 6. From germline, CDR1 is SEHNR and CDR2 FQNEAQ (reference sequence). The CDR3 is CASSLLVTSGSNEQFF. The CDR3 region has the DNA TGTGCCAGCAGCTTATTGGTAACTAGCGGGAGCAATGAGCAGTTCTTC.

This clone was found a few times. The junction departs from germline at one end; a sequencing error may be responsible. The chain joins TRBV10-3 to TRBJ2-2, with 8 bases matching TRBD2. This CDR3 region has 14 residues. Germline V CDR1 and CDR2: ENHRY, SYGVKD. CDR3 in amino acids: CAVGREVNTGELFF. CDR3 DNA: TGCGCCGTTGGGCGGGAGGTGAACACCGGGGAGCTGTTTTTT.

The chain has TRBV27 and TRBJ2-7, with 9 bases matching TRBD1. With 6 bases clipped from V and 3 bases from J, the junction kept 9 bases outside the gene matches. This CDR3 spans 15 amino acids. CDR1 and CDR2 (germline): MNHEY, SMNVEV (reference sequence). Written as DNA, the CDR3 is TGTGCCAGCAGAAACAGGGGGCGCGGCTACTACGAGCAGTACTTC. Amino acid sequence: CASRNRGRGYYEQYF.

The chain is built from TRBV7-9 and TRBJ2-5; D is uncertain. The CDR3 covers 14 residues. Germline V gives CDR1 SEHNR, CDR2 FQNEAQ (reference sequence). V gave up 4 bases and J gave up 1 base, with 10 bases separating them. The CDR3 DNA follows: TGTGCCAGCAGCTCTGTAGAAAGCCAAGAGACCCAGTACTTC. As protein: CASSSVESQETQYF. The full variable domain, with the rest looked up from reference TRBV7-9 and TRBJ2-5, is DTGVSQNPRHKITKRGQNVTFRCDPISEHNRLYWYRQTLGQGPEFLTYFQNEAQLEKSRLLSDRFSAERPKGSFSTLEIQRTEQGDSAMYLCASSSVESQETQYFGPGTRLLVL.

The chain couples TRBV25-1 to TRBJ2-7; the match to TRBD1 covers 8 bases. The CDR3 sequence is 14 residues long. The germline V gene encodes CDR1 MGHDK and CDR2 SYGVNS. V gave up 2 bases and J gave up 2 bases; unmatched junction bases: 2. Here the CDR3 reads CASSETGGTYEQYF. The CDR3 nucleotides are TGTGCCAGCAGTGAAACAGGGGGAACCTACGAGCAGTACTTC.

The CDR3 protein is CASSLGPATNEKLFF. CDR3 nucleotides: TGTGCCAGCAGCTTGGGGCCAGCAACTAATGAAAAACTGTTTTTT. The chain uses TRBV5-5 and TRBJ1-4; D remains ambiguous. V gave up 0 bases and J gave up 0 bases, with 6 bases separating them. Germline CDR1 SGHKS, CDR2 YYEKEE (reference sequence). The CDR3 spans 15 residues. Combining the CDR3 with reference TRBV5-5 and TRBJ1-4 gives the whole variable domain DAGVTQSPTHLIKTRGQQVTLRCSPISGHKSVSWYQQVLGQGPQFIFQYYEKEERGRGNFPDRFSARQFPNYSSELNVNALLLGDSALYLCASSLGPATNEKLFFGSGTQLSVL.

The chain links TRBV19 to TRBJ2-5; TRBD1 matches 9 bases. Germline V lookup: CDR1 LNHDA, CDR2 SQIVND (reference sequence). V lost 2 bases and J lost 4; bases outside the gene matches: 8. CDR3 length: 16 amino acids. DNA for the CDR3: TGTGCCAGTAGTATAAGGGGACAGGGCCGTGGAGAGACCCAGTACTTC. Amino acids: CASSIRGQGRGETQYF.

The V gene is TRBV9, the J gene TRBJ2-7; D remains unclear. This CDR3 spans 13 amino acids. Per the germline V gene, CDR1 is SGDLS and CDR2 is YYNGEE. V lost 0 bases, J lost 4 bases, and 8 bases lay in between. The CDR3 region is CASSVGSKYEQYF. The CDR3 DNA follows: TGTGCCAGCAGCGTAGGTTCTAAATACGAGCAGTACTTC.

The chain's CDR3 is CAWLGTGSNEKLFF. CDR3 coding DNA: TGTGCCTGGCTCGGGACAGGATCTAATGAAAAACTGTTTTTT. The chain combines TRBV30 with TRBJ1-4; 8 bases map to TRBD1. The CDR3 covers 14 residues. V was clipped by 5 bases and J by 3 bases; unmatched bases: 5. The V gene's germline CDR1 is GTSNPN and CDR2 SVGIG (reference sequence).

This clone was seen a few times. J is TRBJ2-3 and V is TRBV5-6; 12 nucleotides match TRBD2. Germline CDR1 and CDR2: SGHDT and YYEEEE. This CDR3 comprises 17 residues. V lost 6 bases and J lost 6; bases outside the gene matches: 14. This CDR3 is CASIRLAGDQRRDTQYF. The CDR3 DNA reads TGTGCCAGCATTCGACTAGCGGGGGACCAGAGAAGGGATACGCAGTATTTT.

CDR3 bases: TGTGCCAGCAGTTTATCGTTCGGTGGCACAGATACGCAGTATTTT. Translated, it gives CASSLSFGGTDTQYF. The rearrangement links TRBV27 to TRBJ2-3; D gene unclear. Trimming removed 0 bases from V and 1 base from J, with 8 bases in between. CDR3 length: 15 amino acids. The germline V gene encodes CDR1 MNHEY and CDR2 SMNVEV (reference sequence).

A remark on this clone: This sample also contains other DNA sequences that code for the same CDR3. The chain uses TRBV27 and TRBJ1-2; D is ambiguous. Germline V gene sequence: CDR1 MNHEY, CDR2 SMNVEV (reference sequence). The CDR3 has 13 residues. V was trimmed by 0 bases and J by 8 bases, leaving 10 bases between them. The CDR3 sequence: CASSLSRVGGYTF. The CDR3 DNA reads TGTGCCAGCAGTTTATCACGGGTTGGGGGCTACACCTTC.

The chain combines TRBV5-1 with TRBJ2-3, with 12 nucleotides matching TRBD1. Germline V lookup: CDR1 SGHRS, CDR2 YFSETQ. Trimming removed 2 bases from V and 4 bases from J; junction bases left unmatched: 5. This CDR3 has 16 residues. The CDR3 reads CASSFPGQGAADTQYF. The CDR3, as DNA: TGCGCCAGCAGCTTTCCGGGACAGGGGGCGGCAGATACGCAGTATTTT.

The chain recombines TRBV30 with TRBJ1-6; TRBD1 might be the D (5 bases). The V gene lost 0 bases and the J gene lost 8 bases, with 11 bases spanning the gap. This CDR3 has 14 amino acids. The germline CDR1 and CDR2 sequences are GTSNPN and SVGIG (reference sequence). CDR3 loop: CAWSVGGTYSPLHF. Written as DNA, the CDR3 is TGTGCCTGGAGTGTCGGGGGGACGTATTCACCCCTCCACTTT.

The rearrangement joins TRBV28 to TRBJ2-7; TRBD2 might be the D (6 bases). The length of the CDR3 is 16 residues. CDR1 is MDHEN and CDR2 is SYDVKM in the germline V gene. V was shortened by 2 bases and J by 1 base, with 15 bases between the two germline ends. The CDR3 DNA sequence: TGTGCCAGCAGTTTACCTGGGGCCGGGGGATCCTACGAGCAGTACTTC. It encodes CASSLPGAGGSYEQYF.

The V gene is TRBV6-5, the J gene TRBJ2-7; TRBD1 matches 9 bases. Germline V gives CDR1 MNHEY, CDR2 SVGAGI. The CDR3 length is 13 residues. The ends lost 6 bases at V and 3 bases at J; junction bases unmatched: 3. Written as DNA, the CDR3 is TGTGCCAGCAGGGGGGACAGGGACTACGAGCAGTACTTC. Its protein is CASRGDRDYEQYF.

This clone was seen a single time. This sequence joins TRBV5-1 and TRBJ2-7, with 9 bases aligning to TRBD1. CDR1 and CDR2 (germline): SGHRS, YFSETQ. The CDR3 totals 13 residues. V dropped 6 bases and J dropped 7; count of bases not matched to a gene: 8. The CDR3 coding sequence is TGCGCCAGCACCGGAGGACAGGGGCGGGAGCAGTACTTC. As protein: CASTGGQGREQYF. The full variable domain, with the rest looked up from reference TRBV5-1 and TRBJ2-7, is KAGVTQTPRYLIKTRGQQVTLSCSPISGHRSVSWYQQTPGQGLQFLFEYFSETQRNKGNFPGRFSGRQFSNSRSEMNVSTLELGDSALYLCASTGGQGREQYFGPGTRLTVT.

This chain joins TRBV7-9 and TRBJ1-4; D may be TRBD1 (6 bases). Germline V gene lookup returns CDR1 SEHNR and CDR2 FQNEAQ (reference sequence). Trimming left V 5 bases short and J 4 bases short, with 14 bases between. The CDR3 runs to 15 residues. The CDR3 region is CASSPRTAINEKLFF. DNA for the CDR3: TGTGCCAGCAGCCCGAGGACAGCGATTAATGAAAAACTGTTTTTT.

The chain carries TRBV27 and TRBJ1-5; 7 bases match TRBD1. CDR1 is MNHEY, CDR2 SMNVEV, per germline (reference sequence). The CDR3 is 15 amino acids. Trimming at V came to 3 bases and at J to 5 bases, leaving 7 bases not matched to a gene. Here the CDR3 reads CASSFFIDRDQPQHF. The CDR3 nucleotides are TGTGCCAGCAGTTTTTTCATCGACAGGGATCAGCCCCAGCATTTT.

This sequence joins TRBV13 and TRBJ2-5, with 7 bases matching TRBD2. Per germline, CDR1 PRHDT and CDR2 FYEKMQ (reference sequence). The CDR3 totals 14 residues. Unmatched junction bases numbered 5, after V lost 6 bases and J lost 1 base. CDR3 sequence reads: CASRERTSQETQYF. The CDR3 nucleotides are TGTGCCAGCAGAGAGAGGACTAGCCAAGAGACCCAGTACTTC.

As DNA, the CDR3 is TGTGCCAGCCTCTCATTTGGCGGGAGTAACGGCGGGGAGCTGTTTTTT. This encodes CASLSFGGSNGGELFF. The chain uses TRBV27 and TRBJ2-2, with 7 bases fitting TRBD2. Germline V gene data show CDR1 as MNHEY and CDR2 as SMNVEV (reference sequence). The CDR3 spans 16 residues. With 8 bases clipped from V and 7 bases from J, the junction kept 16 bases outside the gene matches.

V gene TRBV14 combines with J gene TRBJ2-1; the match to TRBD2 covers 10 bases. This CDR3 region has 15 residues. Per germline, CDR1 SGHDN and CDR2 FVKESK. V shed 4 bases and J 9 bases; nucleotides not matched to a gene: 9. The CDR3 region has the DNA TGTGCCAGCAGCCGAGGAGCGGGAGGGCAGACTGAGCAGTTCTTC. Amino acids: CASSRGAGGQTEQFF.

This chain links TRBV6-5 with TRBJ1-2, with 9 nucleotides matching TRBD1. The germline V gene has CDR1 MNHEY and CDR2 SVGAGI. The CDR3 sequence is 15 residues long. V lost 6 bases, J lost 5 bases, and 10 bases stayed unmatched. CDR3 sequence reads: CASRLKTGGYYGYTF. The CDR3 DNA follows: TGTGCCAGCAGGCTGAAGACAGGGGGGTATTATGGCTACACCTTC.

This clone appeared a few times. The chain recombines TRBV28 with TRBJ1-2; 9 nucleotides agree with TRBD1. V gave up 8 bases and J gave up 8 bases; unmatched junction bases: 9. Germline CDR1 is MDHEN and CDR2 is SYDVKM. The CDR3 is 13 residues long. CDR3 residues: CASFQDRGLGYTF. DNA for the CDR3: TGTGCCAGCTTTCAGGACAGGGGTTTAGGCTACACCTTC.